One sample yielded the 29 T cell receptor beta chains listed below, sequenced in a study of blood T cell repertoires in COVID-19. The table came from immunoSEQ multiplex PCR; TCRdb's copy has only in-frame clones and leaves some out. The sample yields about 140,000 clones, just under 90% seen once. Sequences were obtained from peripheral blood. These receptor sequences come from a woman of 80 years or more with acute or convalescent COVID-19.

The chain has TRBV5-1 and TRBJ2-7; TRBD2 might be the D (5 bases). Germline loops: CDR1 SGHRS, CDR2 YFSETQ. The CDR3 is made up of 14 amino acids. Trimming shortened V by 2 bases and J by 3 bases, and 12 bases separated the two germline ends. The CDR3 DNA is TGCGCCAGCAGCTTTAAAGCGGAGGTCTACGAGCAGTACTTC. As protein: CASSFKAEVYEQYF.

This clone has only one observation. The CDR3 sequence: CASSFDRVQPPLHF. CDR3 bases: TGTGCCAGCAGCTTCGACAGGGTCCAGCCACCCCTCCACTTT. J is TRBJ1-6 and V is TRBV7-8, with 7 bases aligning to TRBD1. CDR3 length equals 14 residues. V was pared by 3 bases and J by 11 bases, with 7 bases of the junction left unmatched. Germline-derived CDR1 and CDR2 are SGHVS and FQNEAQ.

This chain connects TRBV29-1 to TRBJ1-2; a possible D gene is TRBD1 (5 bases). The germline V gene has CDR1 SQVTM and CDR2 ANQGSEA. The CDR3 length is 11 residues. Deletions cut 6 bases from V and 1 base from J, with 6 bases between. The CDR3 sequence is CSVGGNYGYTF. CDR3 DNA sequence: TGCAGCGTCGGGGGTAACTATGGCTACACCTTC. The complete variable domain, with remaining parts taken from reference TRBV29-1 and TRBJ1-2, reads SAVISQKPSRDICQRGTSLTIQCQVDSQVTMMFWYRQQPGQSLTLIATANQGSEATYESGFVIDKFPISRPNLTFSTLTVSNMSPEDSSIYLCSVGGNYGYTFGSGTRLTVV.

The chain couples TRBV9 to TRBJ1-2; D is possibly TRBD1 (5 bases). Trimming left V 5 bases short and J 6 bases short, with 20 bases between. Per germline, CDR1 SGDLS and CDR2 YYNGEE. This CDR3 contains 15 residues. DNA of the CDR3: TGTGCCAGCAGGCGTAGAGTAGACAGCTCGGATGGCTACACCTTC. It yields the protein CASRRRVDSSDGYTF.

V usage is TRBV19 and J usage is TRBJ1-2, with TRBD1 identical over 10 bases. The CDR3 consists of 15 residues. Germline CDR1 and CDR2: LNHDA and SQIVND (reference sequence). Trimming cost V 6 bases and J 3 bases; bases outside gene matches: 7. The CDR3 is CASRPDRGQDYGYTF. The DNA for the CDR3 is TGTGCCAGTAGACCCGACAGGGGGCAGGACTATGGCTACACCTTC.

The CDR3 nucleotides read TGTGCCAGTAGTAAAGGGGGGGCTGCTGATACGCAGTATTTT. The encoded protein is CASSKGGAADTQYF. The chain has TRBV19 and TRBJ2-3, with D maybe TRBD2 (7 bases). Deletions cut 4 bases from V and 6 bases from J, with 14 bases between. Germline-derived CDR1 and CDR2 are LNHDA and SQIVND (reference sequence). The CDR3 has 14 amino acids.

V and J are TRBV5-6 and TRBJ2-4; D may be TRBD1 (5 bases). V lost 2 bases and J 1 base, leaving 10 bases between the germline ends. Per the germline V gene, CDR1 is SGHDT and CDR2 is YYEEEE. CDR3 length: 15 residues. CDR3 residues: CASSLSPGAKNIQYF. The CDR3 nucleotides read TGTGCCAGCAGCTTATCCCCAGGGGCCAAAAACATTCAGTACTTC.

The V and J genes are TRBV28 and TRBJ1-5; D might be TRBD1 (5 bases). There are 16 residues in the CDR3. Trimming removed 2 bases at V and 5 bases at J, with 16 bases between. CDR1 is MDHEN, CDR2 SYDVKM, per germline. CDR3 sequence (DNA): TGTGCCAGCAGTTTAGGGGGAGGGAGTTACGATCAGCCCCAGCATTTT. Translating it yields CASSLGGGSYDQPQHF.

The rearrangement joins TRBV4-1 to TRBJ1-4; D perhaps matches TRBD1 (6 bases). The V end lost 4 bases, the J end lost 4 bases, and 13 bases lay between the germline ends. CDR3 length: 15 residues. CDR1 is MGHRA, CDR2 YSYEKL, per germline. CDR3: CASSPETGLNEKLFF. The CDR3 DNA reads as TGCGCCAGCAGCCCCGAGACAGGCCTTAATGAAAAACTGTTTTTT.

This clone appeared a single time. The V and J genes are TRBV5-4 and TRBJ1-2, with D perhaps matching TRBD1 (5 bases). The CDR3 is 14 residues long. With 3 bases removed from V and 3 bases from J, the gap between germline ends came to 12 bases. Germline V gene sequence: CDR1 SGHNT, CDR2 YYREEE (reference sequence). The CDR3 region is CASSSGFLDYGYTF. The CDR3 DNA reads TGTGCCAGCAGCTCAGGGTTTTTGGACTATGGCTACACCTTC.

The chain carries TRBV5-4 and TRBJ1-1, with D maybe TRBD1 (6 bases). This CDR3 comprises 15 residues. Germline V gene data show CDR1 as SGHNT and CDR2 as YYREEE (reference sequence). The ends were cut back, 5 bases at V and 1 base at J, with 15 bases in the middle. The CDR3, as DNA: TGTGCCAGCAGATCGAACAGGGTGGAGAACACTGAAGCTTTCTTT. Its protein product is CASRSNRVENTEAFF.

V and J are TRBV29-1 and TRBJ1-2, with TRBD1 identical over 8 bases. Germline V gene lookup returns CDR1 SQVTM and CDR2 ANQGSEA. CDR3 length: 13 residues. V shed 8 bases, J shed 4 bases, and the junction held 9 bases outside the gene matches. This CDR3 reads CSTRTGSSYGYTF. The CDR3, as DNA: TGCAGCACCCGGACAGGGTCTTCCTATGGCTACACCTTC.

The gene calls are TRBV4-2 and TRBJ2-1; D may be TRBD2 (5 bases). This CDR3 is 20 amino acids long. The V end lost 0 bases, the J end lost 0 bases, and 21 bases lay between the germline ends. From germline, CDR1 is LGHNA and CDR2 YNFKEQ. CDR3 region: CASSQEPTGVIGVSYNEQFF. The CDR3 coding sequence is TGTGCCAGCAGCCAAGAACCTACCGGGGTAATAGGAGTCTCCTACAATGAGCAGTTCTTC.

The CDR3 nucleotides read TGCGCCAGCAGCTTAACAGGGGACGCTAACTATGGCTACACCTTC. As protein: CASSLTGDANYGYTF. The chain carries TRBV5-1 and TRBJ1-2, with 7 bases that match TRBD1. The germline gives CDR1 SGHRS, CDR2 YFSETQ. This CDR3 comprises 15 residues. The J segment lost 0 bases and the V segment lost 2 bases, leaving 4 bases of the junction unmatched.

The chain combines TRBV4-1 with TRBJ1-6, with D hard to call. Deletions cut 3 bases from V and 5 bases from J, with 11 bases between. The CDR3 sequence is 15 residues long. CDR1 MGHRA and CDR2 YSYEKL come from the germline V gene. The CDR3 DNA sequence: TGCGCCAGCAGCCAGTCCCGGGAGCATAATTCACCCCTCCACTTT. This gives the protein CASSQSREHNSPLHF.

V usage is TRBV19 and J usage is TRBJ1-3; the D is unclear. This CDR3 has 12 amino acids. From germline, CDR1 is LNHDA and CDR2 SQIVND (reference sequence). Trimming removed 9 bases from V and 4 bases from J, with 10 bases in between. The CDR3 protein is CASYARGNTIYF. CDR3 DNA sequence: TGTGCCAGCTACGCCCGGGGAAACACCATATATTTT.

This clone came up once. This chain links TRBV18 with TRBJ1-1; unclear D gene. Germline V lookup: CDR1 KGHSH, CDR2 LQKENI. Trimming cost V 2 bases and J 0 bases, with 10 bases left between them. This CDR3 region has 15 residues. This CDR3 is CASSPSTVLNTEAFF. DNA for the CDR3: TGTGCCAGCTCACCATCTACGGTATTGAACACTGAAGCTTTCTTT.

The chain uses TRBV2 and TRBJ1-5, with 9 bases aligning to TRBD1. The CDR3 consists of 15 residues. Losses at the gene ends were 4 bases for V and 2 bases for J; bases not matched to a gene: 3. The germline CDR1 and CDR2 sequences are SNHLY and FYNNEI. CDR3 DNA sequence: TGTGCCAGCAGTGGACAGGGGGTTGGCAATCAGCCCCAGCATTTT. Translation: CASSGQGVGNQPQHF.

The gene calls are TRBV18 and TRBJ1-1; tentative D call: TRBD1 (6 bases). Germline CDR1 reads KGHSH; CDR2 reads LQKENI. V lost 1 base, J lost 2 bases, and 14 bases lay in between. The CDR3 extends over 16 amino acids. CDR3 protein: CASSPRQATGNTEAFF. The CDR3 DNA is TGTGCCAGCTCACCACGACAGGCTACAGGCAACACTGAAGCTTTCTTT.

The DNA for the CDR3 is TGCGCCAGCAGCGCCACAGGGGGCGCGACCGGGGAGCTGTTTTTT. Its translation is CASSATGGATGELFF. J is TRBJ2-2 and V is TRBV5-1; 9 bases line up with TRBD1. CDR1 and CDR2 from the germline V gene are SGHRS and YFSETQ. This CDR3 spans 15 amino acids. V dropped 4 bases and J dropped 5; count of bases not matched to a gene: 6.

This clone was seen only a few times. The V call is TRBV12-3 or TRBV12-4, the J call TRBJ1-6; 7 bases line up with TRBD1. V shed 7 bases, J shed 5 bases, and the junction held 2 bases outside the gene matches. This CDR3 region has 13 residues. The CDR3 region has the DNA TGTGCCAGCACAGGGGGGAATAATTCACCCCTCCACTTT. Translated: CASTGGNNSPLHF.

The V call is TRBV7-9, the J call TRBJ1-1; D unclear. From germline, CDR1 is SEHNR and CDR2 FQNEAQ (reference sequence). The CDR3 loop spans 12 amino acids. Trimming shortened V by 4 bases and J by 8 bases, and 11 bases separated the two germline ends. DNA for the CDR3: TGTGCCAGCAGCTATAATACCCGGGAAGCTTTCTTT. As protein: CASSYNTREAFF.

The V and J genes are TRBV5-1 and TRBJ1-2; D might be TRBD1 (6 bases). The V gene's germline CDR1 is SGHRS and CDR2 YFSETQ. The V end was cut by 2 bases, the J end by 5 bases, with 13 bases between. This CDR3 contains 14 residues. CDR3 sequence (DNA): TGCGCCAGCAGCTTTTCGCAGGGGTGGTATGGCTACACCTTC. It codes for CASSFSQGWYGYTF.

This chain uses TRBV19 with TRBJ2-7; TRBD1 matches at 9 bases. Losses at the gene ends were 4 bases for V and 3 bases for J; bases not matched to a gene: 4. Germline V CDR1 and CDR2: LNHDA, SQIVND (reference sequence). The CDR3 runs 14 residues. In nucleotides, the CDR3 is TGTGCCAGTAGTAGGACAGGGGACCTCTACGAGCAGTACTTC. Translated: CASSRTGDLYEQYF.

This chain connects TRBV5-1 to TRBJ2-3, with a weak D call TRBD2 (5 bases). The germline V gene has CDR1 SGHRS and CDR2 YFSETQ. V was pared by 3 bases and J by 5 bases, with 13 bases between. The CDR3 consists of 14 residues. This CDR3 is CASSWTEGRDTQYF. CDR3 sequence (DNA): TGCGCCAGCAGCTGGACTGAGGGTCGAGATACGCAGTATTTT.

This chain joins TRBV7-9 and TRBJ2-7; 8 bases map to TRBD1. Losses at the gene ends were 2 bases for V and 5 bases for J; bases not matched to a gene: 8. CDR1 is SEHNR, CDR2 FQNEAQ, per germline (reference sequence). The length of the CDR3 is 15 residues. Here the CDR3 DNA reads TGTGCCAGCAGCTTACCCGGACAGGGCTGGAACGAGCAGTACTTC. Translating it yields CASSLPGQGWNEQYF.

The rearrangement uses TRBV7-9 and TRBJ1-2; TRBD1 agrees at 8 bases. The CDR3 is 15 residues long. CDR1 and CDR2 from the germline V gene are SEHNR and FQNEAQ (reference sequence). The J segment lost 4 bases and the V segment lost 4 bases, leaving 8 bases of the junction unmatched. CDR3: CASSSDRTGLYGYTF. In DNA, the CDR3 is TGTGCCAGCAGCTCAGATAGGACAGGGCTCTATGGCTACACCTTC.

V is TRBV7-6 and J is TRBJ2-1; 7 nucleotides match TRBD1. Germline V gene data show CDR1 as SGHVS and CDR2 as FNYEAQ. Trimming took 1 base from V and 9 from J; bases not matched to a gene: 6. This CDR3 contains 14 residues. CDR3 nucleotide sequence: TGTGCCAGCAGCTTAGTCTACAGGGGTAGTGAGCAGTTCTTC. This sequence encodes CASSLVYRGSEQFF. The full variable domain, with the rest looked up from reference TRBV7-6 and TRBJ2-1, is GAGVSQSPRYKVTKRGQDVALRCDPISGHVSLYWYRQALGQGPEFLTYFNYEAQQDKSGLPNDRFSAERPEGSISTLTIQRTEQRDSAMYRCASSLVYRGSEQFFGPGTRLTVL.

This clone was counted only a few times. The CDR3 loop reads CASSRGTGGDYNSPLHF. The CDR3 DNA reads TGCGCCAGCAGCCGTGGGACAGGGGGGGACTATAATTCACCCCTCCACTTT. The V call is TRBV5-1, the J call TRBJ1-6, with TRBD1 matching over 11 bases. Germline V gene data show CDR1 as SGHRS and CDR2 as YFSETQ. The V and J ends lost 4 bases and 3 bases, in that order; junction bases with no gene match: 6. The CDR3 has 17 amino acids.